The clone carrying this TCR beta chain was detected only once. Its target is unknown. The sample is drawn from a study of post-analysis software for immune sequencing data. The germline gives CDR1 SGHRS, CDR2 YFSETQ. This CDR3 has 15 amino acids. The V and J ends lost 0 bases and 2 bases respectively, with 10 bases between them. General observations from the study: Controls showed lower frequencies than patients for several TRBV segments, and TRBV5-6, TRBV5-1 and TRBV20-1 were among these. Diversity measured as normalized Chao1 was significantly lower in multiple sclerosis patients than in controls.

Prepared TCR beta cDNA libraries contained unique molecular identifiers. Each sample of about 0.95 to 11 million input T cells yielded roughly 500,000 cDNA molecules, so each molecule approximated one T cell. In TCRdb, the PCR reads were re-called with MiXCR into one record per CDR3 protein. The table has some 890,000 distinct CDR3 sequences, approximately 57% seen once. Sequenced sample: blood. The chain employs TRBV5-1 and TRBJ2-3; maybe TRBD2 (5 bases). This clonotype originated in a girl aged 5-17 years with multiple sclerosis. This CDR3 is CASSLGLTVTDTQYF. The CDR3 DNA follows: TGCGCCAGCAGCTTGGGACTAACCGTCACAGATACGCAGTATTTT.